This TCR beta chain derives from a study of blood T cell repertoires in COVID-19. The CDR3 covers 17 residues. CDR1 and CDR2 (germline): MDHEN, SYDVKM. Germline trimming cut 4 bases from V and 2 bases from J; bases unmatched to any gene: 11. The method was immunoSEQ multiplex PCR; TCRdb's version includes in-frame clones alone and lacks a portion of them. The sample has some 300,000 clones, around 92% seen once. This receptor was obtained from a woman in her 50s who had been exposed to COVID-19. Sequencing was carried out using PBMCs or T cells enriched from blood (not recorded which). The chain joins TRBV28 to TRBJ2-5; 9 nucleotides align to TRBD1. Here the CDR3 DNA reads TGTGCCAGCAGTTCTCACAGGGGGCTAGAGAGTCAAGAGACCCAGTACTTC. It specifies CASSSHRGLESQETQYF.